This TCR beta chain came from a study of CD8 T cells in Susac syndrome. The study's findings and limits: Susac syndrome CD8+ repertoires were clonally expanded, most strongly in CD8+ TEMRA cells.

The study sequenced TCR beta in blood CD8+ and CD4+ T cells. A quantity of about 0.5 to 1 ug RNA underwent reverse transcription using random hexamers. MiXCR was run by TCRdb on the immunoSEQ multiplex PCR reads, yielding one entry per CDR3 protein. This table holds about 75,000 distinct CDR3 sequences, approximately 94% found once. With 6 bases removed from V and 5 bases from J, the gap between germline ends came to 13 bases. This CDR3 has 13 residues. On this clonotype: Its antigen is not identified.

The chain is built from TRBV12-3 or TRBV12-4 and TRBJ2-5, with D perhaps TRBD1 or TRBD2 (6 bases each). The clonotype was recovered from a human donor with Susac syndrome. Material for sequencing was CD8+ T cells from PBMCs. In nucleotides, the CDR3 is TGTGCCAGCAGCGGGGGCCAGGGCGAGACCCAGTACTTC. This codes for CASSGGQGETQYF.